This T cell receptor beta chain came from a study of OX40 agonist ivuxolimab in advanced cancers. Notes on the study in general: Expanded clones tended on average to be more numerous among CD8+ T cells than CD4+.

There are 14 residues in the CDR3. Trimming cost V 0 bases and J 0 bases, with 5 bases left between them. Germline V CDR1 and CDR2: MGHRA, YSYEKL. TCRdb's table, derived via immunoSEQ multiplex PCR, lists solely in-frame clones and lacks some. The sample shows about 43,000 clones, approximately 84% of them seen only once. A remark on this clone: Its matching antigen is unknown.

Specimen: CD4+ or CD8+ T cells sorted from blood, collected in a trial of the OX40 agonist ivuxolimab. The genes are TRBV4-1 and TRBJ1-2; D not certain. This sequence originates from an adult with an advanced solid tumor such as melanoma, head and neck, liver or kidney cancer. The CDR3 DNA reads as TGCGCCAGCAGCCAAGATAGTCCTAACTATGGCTACACCTTC. It specifies CASSQDSPNYGYTF.